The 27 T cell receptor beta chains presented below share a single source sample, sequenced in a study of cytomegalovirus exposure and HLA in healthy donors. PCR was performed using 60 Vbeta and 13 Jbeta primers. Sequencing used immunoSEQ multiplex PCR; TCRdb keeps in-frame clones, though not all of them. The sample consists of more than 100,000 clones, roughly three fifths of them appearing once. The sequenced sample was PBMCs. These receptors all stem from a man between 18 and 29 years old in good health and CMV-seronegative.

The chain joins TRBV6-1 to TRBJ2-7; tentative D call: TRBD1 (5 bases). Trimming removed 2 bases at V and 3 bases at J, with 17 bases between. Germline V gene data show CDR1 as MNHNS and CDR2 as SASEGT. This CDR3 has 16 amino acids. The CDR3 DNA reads TGTGCCAGCAGTGAATTGAGGTCAGGGATCCGCTACGAGCAGTACTTC. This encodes CASSELRSGIRYEQYF.

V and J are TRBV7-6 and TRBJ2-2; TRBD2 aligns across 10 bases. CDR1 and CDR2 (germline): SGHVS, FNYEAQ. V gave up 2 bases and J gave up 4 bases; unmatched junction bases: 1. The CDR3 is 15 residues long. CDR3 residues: CASSLTSGVTGELFF. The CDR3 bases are TGTGCCAGCAGCTTAACTAGCGGGGTCACCGGGGAGCTGTTTTTT. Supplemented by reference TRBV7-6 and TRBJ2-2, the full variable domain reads GAGVSQSPRYKVTKRGQDVALRCDPISGHVSLYWYRQALGQGPEFLTYFNYEAQQDKSGLPNDRFSAERPEGSISTLTIQRTEQRDSAMYRCASSLTSGVTGELFFGEGSRLTVL.

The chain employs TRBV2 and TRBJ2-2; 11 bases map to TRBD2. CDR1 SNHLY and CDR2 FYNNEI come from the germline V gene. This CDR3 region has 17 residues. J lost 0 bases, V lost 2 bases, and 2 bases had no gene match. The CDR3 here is CASSETSGSSNTGELFF. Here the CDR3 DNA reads TGTGCCAGCAGTGAAACTAGCGGGAGCTCGAACACCGGGGAGCTGTTTTTT.

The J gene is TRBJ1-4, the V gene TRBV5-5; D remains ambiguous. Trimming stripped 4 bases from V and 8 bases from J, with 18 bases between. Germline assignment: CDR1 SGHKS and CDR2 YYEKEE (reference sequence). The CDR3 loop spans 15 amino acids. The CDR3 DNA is TGTGCCAGCAGCCAGGAAGGAGGTGCCACGGAAAAACTGTTTTTT. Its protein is CASSQEGGATEKLFF.

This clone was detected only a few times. The CDR3 region has the DNA TGTGCCAGCAGTGGGACAGGGCCGGCACCGGGGGAGCTGTTTTTT. Protein product: CASSGTGPAPGELFF. V and J are TRBV5-4 and TRBJ2-2; 9 nucleotides align to TRBD1. The CDR3 totals 15 residues. V shed 5 bases and J 8 bases; nucleotides not matched to a gene: 10. Germline CDR1 is SGHNT and CDR2 is YYREEE (reference sequence).

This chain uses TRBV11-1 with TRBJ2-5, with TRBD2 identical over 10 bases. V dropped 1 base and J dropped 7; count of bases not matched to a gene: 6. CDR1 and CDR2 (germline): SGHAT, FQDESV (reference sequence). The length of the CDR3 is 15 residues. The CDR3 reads CASSLGGASGGTQYF. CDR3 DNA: TGTGCCAGCAGCTTAGGTGGGGCTAGCGGGGGGACCCAGTACTTC.

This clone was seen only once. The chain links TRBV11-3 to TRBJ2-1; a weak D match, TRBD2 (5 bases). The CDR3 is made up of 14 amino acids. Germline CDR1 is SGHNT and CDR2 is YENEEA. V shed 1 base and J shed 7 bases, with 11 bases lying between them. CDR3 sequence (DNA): TGTGCCAGCAGCTTAGGAGGGAGTCTTAATGAGCAGTTCTTC. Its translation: CASSLGGSLNEQFF.

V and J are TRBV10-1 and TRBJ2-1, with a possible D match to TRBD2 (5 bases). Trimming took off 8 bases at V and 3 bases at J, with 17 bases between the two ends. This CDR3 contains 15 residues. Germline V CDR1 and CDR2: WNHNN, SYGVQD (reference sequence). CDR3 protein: CASGRSVGSYNEQFF. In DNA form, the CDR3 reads TGCGCCAGCGGCCGGTCAGTTGGGAGCTACAATGAGCAGTTCTTC.

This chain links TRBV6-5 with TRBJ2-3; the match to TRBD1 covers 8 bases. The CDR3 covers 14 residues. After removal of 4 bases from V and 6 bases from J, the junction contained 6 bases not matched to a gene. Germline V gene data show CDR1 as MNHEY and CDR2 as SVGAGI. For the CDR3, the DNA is TGTGCCAGCAGTTCGACAGGGGATAGTGATACGCAGTATTTT. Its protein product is CASSSTGDSDTQYF.

The CDR3 DNA reads as TGTGCCAGCAAGAGGGACTATGGCTACACCTTC. This gives the protein CASKRDYGYTF. This sequence joins TRBV2 and TRBJ1-2, with unresolved D. CDR3 length equals 11 residues. Germline CDR1 reads SNHLY; CDR2 reads FYNNEI. Trimming took off 7 bases at V and 3 bases at J, with 6 bases between the two ends.

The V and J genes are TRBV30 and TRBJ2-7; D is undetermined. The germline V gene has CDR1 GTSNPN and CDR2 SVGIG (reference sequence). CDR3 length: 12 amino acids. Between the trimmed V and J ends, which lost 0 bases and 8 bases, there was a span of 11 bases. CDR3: CAWSVRSFQQYF. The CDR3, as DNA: TGTGCCTGGAGTGTAAGGAGCTTCCAGCAGTACTTC.

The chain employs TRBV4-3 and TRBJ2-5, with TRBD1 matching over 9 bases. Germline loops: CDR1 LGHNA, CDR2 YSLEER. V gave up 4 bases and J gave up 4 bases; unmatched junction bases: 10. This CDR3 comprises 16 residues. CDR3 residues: CASSPTPGQGGETQYF. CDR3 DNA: TGCGCCAGCAGCCCAACCCCGGGACAGGGTGGAGAGACCCAGTACTTC.

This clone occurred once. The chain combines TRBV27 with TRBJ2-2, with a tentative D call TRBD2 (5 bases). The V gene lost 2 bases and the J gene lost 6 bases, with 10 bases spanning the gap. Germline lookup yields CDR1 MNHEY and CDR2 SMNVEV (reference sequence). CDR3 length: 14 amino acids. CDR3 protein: CASSLRLRAGELFF. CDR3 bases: TGTGCCAGCAGTTTAAGGCTGCGGGCCGGGGAGCTGTTTTTT.

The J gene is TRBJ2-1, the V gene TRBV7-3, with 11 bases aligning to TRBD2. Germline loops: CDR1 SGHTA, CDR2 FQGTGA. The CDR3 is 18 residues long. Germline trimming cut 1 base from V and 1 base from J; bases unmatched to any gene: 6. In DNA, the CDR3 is TGTGCCAGCAGCTTAATCCCCACTAGCGGGGGATCCTACAATGAGCAGTTCTTC. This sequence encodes CASSLIPTSGGSYNEQFF.

The CDR3 loop is CAWSVPVQRGHEQYF. The CDR3 bases are TGTGCCTGGAGTGTACCGGTTCAGCGGGGGCACGAGCAGTACTTC. V gene TRBV30 combines with J gene TRBJ2-7; 8 bases map to TRBD2. J gave up 5 bases and V 0 bases, and 9 bases lay outside the gene matches. This CDR3 spans 15 amino acids. Germline CDR1 is GTSNPN and CDR2 is SVGIG (reference sequence).

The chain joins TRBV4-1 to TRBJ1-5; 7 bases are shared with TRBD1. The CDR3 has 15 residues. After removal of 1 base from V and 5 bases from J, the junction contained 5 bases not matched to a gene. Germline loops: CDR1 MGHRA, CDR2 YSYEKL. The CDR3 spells CASSQVTGTDQPQHF. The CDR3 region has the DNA TGCGCCAGCAGCCAAGTGACAGGGACGGATCAGCCCCAGCATTTT.

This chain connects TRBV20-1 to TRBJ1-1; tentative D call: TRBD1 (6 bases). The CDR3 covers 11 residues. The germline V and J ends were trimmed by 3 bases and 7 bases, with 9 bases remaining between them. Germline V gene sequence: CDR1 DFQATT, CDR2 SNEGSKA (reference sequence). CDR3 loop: CSARTGYEAFF. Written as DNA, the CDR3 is TGCAGTGCTAGGACAGGCTATGAAGCTTTCTTT.

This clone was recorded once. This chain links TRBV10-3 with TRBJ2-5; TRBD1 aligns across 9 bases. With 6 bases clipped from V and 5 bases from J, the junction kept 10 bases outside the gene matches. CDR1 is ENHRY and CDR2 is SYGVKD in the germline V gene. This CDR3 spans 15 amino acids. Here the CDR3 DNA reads TGTGCCATCAGGTCGGCCACAGGGGGCGGTGAGACCCAGTACTTC. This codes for CAIRSATGGGETQYF.

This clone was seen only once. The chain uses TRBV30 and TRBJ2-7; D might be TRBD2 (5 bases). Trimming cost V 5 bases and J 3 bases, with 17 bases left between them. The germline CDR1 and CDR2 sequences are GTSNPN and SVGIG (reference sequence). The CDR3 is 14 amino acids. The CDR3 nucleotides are TGTGCCTGGGCGGGCCCCCCCTCGGGCTACGAGCAGTACTTC. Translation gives CAWAGPPSGYEQYF.

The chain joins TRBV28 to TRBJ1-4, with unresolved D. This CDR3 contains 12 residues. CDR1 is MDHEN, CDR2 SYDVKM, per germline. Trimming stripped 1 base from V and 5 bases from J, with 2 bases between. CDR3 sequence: CASSLLNEKLFF. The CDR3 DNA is TGTGCCAGCAGTTTATTAAATGAAAAACTGTTTTTT.

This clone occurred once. Here the CDR3 reads CASSPAHEQFF. The CDR3, as DNA: TGTGCCAGCTCACCCGCGCATGAGCAGTTCTTC. The rearrangement links TRBV18 to TRBJ2-1; D ambiguous. This CDR3 is built from 11 residues. The V gene's germline CDR1 is KGHSH and CDR2 LQKENI. Trimming took off 3 bases at V and 8 bases at J, with 5 bases between the two ends.

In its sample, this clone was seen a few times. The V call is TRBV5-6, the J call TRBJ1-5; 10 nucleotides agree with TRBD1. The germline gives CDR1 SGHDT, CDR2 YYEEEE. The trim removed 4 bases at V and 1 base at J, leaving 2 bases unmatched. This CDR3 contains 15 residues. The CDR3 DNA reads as TGTGCCAGCAGCCGGACAGGGGGAAGCAATCAGCCCCAGCATTTT. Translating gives CASSRTGGSNQPQHF.

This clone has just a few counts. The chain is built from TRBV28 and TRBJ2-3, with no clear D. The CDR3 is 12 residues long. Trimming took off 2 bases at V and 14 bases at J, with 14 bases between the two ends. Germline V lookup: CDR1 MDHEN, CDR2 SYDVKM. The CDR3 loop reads CASSLLPTVRYF. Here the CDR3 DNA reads TGTGCCAGCAGTTTACTGCCCACAGTCCGGTATTTT.

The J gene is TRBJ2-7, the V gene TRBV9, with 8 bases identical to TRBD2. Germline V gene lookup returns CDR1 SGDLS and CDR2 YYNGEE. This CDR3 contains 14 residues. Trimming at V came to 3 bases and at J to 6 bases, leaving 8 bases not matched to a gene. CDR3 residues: CASSASGSVGEQYF. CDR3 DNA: TGTGCCAGCAGCGCGAGCGGGAGCGTAGGCGAGCAGTACTTC. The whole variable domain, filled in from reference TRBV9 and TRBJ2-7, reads DSGVTQTPKHLITATGQRVTLRCSPRSGDLSVYWYQQSLDQGLQFLIQYYNGEERAKGNILERFSAQQFPDLHSELNLSSLELGDSALYFCASSASGSVGEQYFGPGTRLTVT.

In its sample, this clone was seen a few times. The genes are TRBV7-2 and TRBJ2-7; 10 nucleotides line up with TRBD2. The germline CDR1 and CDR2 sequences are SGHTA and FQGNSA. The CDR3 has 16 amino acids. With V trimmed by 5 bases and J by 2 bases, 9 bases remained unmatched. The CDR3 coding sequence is TGTGCCAGCAGCAGCATAGCGGGAGGACCAACCTACGAGCAGTACTTC. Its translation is CASSSIAGGPTYEQYF.

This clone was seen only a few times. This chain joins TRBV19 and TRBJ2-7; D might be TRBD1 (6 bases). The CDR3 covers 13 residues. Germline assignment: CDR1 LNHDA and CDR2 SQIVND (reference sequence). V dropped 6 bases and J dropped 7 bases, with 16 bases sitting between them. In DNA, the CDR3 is TGTGCCAGTAGAGGGGGTTATTCGGGGGAGCAGTACTTC. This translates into CASRGGYSGEQYF.

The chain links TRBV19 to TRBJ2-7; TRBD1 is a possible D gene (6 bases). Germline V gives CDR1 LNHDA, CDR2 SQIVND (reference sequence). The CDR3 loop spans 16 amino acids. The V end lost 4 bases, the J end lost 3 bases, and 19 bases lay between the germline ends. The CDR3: CASSTALASRGYEQYF. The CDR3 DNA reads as TGTGCCAGTAGTACAGCGTTAGCTTCCAGGGGCTACGAGCAGTACTTC.